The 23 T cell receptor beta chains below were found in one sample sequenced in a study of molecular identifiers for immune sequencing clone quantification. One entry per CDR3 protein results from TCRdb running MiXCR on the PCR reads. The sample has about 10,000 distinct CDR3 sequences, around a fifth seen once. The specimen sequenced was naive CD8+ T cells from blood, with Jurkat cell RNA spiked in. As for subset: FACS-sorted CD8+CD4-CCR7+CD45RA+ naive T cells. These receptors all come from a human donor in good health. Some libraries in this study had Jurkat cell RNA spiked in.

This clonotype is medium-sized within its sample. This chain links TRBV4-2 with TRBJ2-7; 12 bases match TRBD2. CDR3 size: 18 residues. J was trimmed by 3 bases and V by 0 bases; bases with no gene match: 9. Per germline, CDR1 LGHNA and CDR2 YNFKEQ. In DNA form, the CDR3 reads TGTGCCAGCAGCCAAGATCGGAGACTAGCGGGAGAGGACTACGAGCAGTACTTC. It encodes CASSQDRRLAGEDYEQYF.

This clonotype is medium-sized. The chain's CDR3 is CSARGTVYEQYF. CDR3 bases: TGCAGTGCTAGAGGGACTGTCTACGAGCAGTACTTC. The chain recombines TRBV20-1 with TRBJ2-7; TRBD2 might be the D (5 bases). Trimming took off 1 base at V and 3 bases at J, with 7 bases between the two ends. Germline V gene lookup returns CDR1 DFQATT and CDR2 SNEGSKA (reference sequence). This CDR3 region has 12 residues.

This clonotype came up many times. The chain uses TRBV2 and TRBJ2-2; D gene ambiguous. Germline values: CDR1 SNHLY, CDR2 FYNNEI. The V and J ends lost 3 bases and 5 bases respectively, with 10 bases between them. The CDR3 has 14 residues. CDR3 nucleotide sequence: TGTGCCAGCAGTGAGTGGTTTGGAACCGGGGAGCTGTTTTTT. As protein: CASSEWFGTGELFF.

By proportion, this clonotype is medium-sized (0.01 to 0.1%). For the CDR3, the DNA is TGTGCCAGCACAAGTCGCTTCGCCGGAAACACCATATATTTT. This encodes CASTSRFAGNTIYF. The gene calls are TRBV6-6 and TRBJ1-3; D call uncertain. Between the trimmed V and J ends, which lost 7 bases and 4 bases, there was a span of 14 bases. This CDR3 region has 14 residues. Germline CDR1 MNHNY, CDR2 SVGAGI (reference sequence).

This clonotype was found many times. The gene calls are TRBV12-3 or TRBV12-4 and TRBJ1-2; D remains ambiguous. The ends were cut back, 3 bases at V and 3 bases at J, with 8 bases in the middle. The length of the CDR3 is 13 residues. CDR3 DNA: TGTGCCAGCAGTTTGGGCGGATACTATGGCTACACCTTC. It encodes CASSLGGYYGYTF.

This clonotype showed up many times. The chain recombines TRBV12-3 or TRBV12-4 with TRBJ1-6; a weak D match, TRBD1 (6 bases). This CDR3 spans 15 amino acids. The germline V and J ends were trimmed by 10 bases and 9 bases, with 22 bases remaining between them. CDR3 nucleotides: TGTGCCAACAATTCTACAGGGAATCGGTGTTCACCCCTCCACTTT. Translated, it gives CANNSTGNRCSPLHF.

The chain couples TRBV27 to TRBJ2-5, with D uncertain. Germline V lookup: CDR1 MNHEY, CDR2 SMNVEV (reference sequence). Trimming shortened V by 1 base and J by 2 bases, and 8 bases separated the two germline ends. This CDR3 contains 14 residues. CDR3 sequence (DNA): TGTGCCAGCAGTTTATTGGGATCTCAAGAGACCCAGTACTTC. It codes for CASSLLGSQETQYF.

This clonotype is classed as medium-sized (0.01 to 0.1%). CDR3 in DNA: TGTGCCAGCAGCTTTATGGGCACAGATACGCAGTATTTT. It specifies CASSFMGTDTQYF. This chain uses TRBV7-9 with TRBJ2-3, with D unclear. Germline V gene data show CDR1 as SEHNR and CDR2 as FQNEAQ (reference sequence). Trimming took 3 bases from V and 1 from J, leaving 5 bases between them. The CDR3 is 13 amino acids.

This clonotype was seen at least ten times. CDR3 bases: TGTGCCACCAGCAGCACCCAAGAGACCCAGTACTTC. Its protein is CATSSTQETQYF. V and J are TRBV15 and TRBJ2-5; D is ambiguous. The germline V gene encodes CDR1 LNHNV and CDR2 YYDKDF (reference sequence). Trimming removed 3 bases from V and 1 base from J, with 3 bases in between. There are 12 residues in the CDR3.

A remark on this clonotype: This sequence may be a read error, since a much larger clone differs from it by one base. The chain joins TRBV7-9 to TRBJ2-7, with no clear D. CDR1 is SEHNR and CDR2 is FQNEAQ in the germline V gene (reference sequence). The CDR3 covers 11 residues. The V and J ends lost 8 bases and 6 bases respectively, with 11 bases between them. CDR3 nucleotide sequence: TGTGCCAGCGGCCCCGGATTCGAGCAGTACTTC. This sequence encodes CASGPGFEQYF. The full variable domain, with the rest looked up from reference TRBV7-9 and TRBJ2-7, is DTGVSQNPRHKITKRGQNVTFRCDPISEHNRLYWYRQTLGQGPEFLTYFQNEAQLEKSRLLSDRFSAERPKGSFSTLEIQRTEQGDSAMYLCASGPGFEQYFGPGTRLTVT.

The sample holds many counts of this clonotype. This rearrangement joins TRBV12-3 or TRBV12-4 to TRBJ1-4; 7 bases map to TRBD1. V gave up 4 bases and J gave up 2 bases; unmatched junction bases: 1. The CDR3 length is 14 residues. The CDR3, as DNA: TGTGCCAGCAGTTGGGGACAGACTAATGAAAAACTGTTTTTT. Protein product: CASSWGQTNEKLFF.

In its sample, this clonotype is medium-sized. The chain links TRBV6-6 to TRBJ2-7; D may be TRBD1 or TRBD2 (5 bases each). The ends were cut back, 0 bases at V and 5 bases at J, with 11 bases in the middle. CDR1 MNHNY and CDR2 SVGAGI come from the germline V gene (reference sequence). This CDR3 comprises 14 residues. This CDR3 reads CASSYSGGEDEQYF. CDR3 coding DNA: TGTGCCAGCAGTTACTCTGGGGGTGAGGACGAGCAGTACTTC.

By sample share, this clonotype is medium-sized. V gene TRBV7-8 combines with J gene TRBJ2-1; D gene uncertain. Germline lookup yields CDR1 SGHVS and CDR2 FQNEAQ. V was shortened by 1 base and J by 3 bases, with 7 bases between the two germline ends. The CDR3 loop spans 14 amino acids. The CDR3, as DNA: TGTGCCAGCAGCTTAGAGAGCTTCTACAATGAGCAGTTCTTC. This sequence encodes CASSLESFYNEQFF.

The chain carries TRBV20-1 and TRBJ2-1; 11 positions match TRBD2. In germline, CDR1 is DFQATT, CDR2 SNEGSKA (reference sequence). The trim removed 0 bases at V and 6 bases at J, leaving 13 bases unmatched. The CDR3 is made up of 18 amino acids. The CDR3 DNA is TGCAGTGCTAGAGATCGAGCCACCACTAGCGGGAGTTCCAATGAGCAGTTCTTC. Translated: CSARDRATTSGSSNEQFF.

The chain's CDR3 is CASTLAGGSNEQYF. CDR3 bases: TGCGCCAGTACCCTAGCGGGAGGGAGCAACGAGCAGTACTTC. This chain uses TRBV5-1 with TRBJ2-7, with TRBD2 identical over 12 bases. The CDR3 contains 14 residues. CDR1 and CDR2 (germline): SGHRS, YFSETQ. The V gene end was trimmed by 8 bases and the J gene end by 5 bases; junction bases not matched to a gene: 8.

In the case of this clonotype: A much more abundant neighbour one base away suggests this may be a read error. CDR3 loop: CACSSLARSYEQYF. As DNA, the CDR3 is TGTGCCTGCAGCTCTTTAGCGCGCTCCTACGAGCAGTACTTC. V and J are TRBV13 and TRBJ2-7, with a weak D call TRBD2 (5 bases). There are 14 residues in the CDR3. Germline V lookup: CDR1 PRHDT, CDR2 FYEKMQ (reference sequence).

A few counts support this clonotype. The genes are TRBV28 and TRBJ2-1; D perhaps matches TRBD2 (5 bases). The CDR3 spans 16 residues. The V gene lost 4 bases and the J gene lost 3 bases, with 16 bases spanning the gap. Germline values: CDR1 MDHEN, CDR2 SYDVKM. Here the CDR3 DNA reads TGTGCCAGCAGTTCCCCCGAGGAGCGGAACTACAATGAGCAGTTCTTC. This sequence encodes CASSSPEERNYNEQFF.

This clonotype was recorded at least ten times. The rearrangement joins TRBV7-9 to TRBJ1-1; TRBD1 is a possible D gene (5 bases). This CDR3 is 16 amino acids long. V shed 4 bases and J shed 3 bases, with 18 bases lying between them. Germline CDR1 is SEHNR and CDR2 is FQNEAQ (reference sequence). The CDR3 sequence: CASSSGPYGGDTEAFF. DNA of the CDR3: TGTGCCAGCAGCTCGGGACCTTACGGGGGGGACACTGAAGCTTTCTTT. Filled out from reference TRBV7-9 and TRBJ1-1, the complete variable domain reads DTGVSQNPRHKITKRGQNVTFRCDPISEHNRLYWYRQTLGQGPEFLTYFQNEAQLEKSRLLSDRFSAERPKGSFSTLEIQRTEQGDSAMYLCASSSGPYGGDTEAFFGQGTRLTVV.

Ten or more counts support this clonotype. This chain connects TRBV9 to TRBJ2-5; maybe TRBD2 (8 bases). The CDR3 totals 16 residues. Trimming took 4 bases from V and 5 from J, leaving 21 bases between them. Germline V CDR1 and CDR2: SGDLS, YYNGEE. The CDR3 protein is CASSTRGSGTDETQYF. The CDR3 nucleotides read TGTGCCAGCAGCACCCGGGGTAGCGGGACAGACGAGACCCAGTACTTC.

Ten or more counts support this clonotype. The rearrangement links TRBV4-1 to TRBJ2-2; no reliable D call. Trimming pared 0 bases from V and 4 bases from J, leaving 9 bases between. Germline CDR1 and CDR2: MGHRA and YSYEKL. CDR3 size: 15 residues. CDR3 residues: CASSQDLGITGELFF. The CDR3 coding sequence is TGCGCCAGCAGCCAAGATCTGGGGATCACCGGGGAGCTGTTTTTT.

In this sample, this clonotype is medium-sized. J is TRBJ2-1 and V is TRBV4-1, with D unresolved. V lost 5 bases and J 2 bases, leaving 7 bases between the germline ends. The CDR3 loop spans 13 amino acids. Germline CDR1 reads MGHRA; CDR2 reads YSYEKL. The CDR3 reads CASSSGPYNEQFF. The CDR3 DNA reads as TGCGCCAGCAGCTCCGGGCCCTACAATGAGCAGTTCTTC.

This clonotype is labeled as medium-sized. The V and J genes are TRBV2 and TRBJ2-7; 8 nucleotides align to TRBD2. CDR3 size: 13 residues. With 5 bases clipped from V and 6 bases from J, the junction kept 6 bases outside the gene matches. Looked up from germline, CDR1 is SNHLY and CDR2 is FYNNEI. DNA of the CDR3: TGTGCCAGCAGTCGGACTAGCAGCCTCGAGCAGTACTTC. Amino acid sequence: CASSRTSSLEQYF.

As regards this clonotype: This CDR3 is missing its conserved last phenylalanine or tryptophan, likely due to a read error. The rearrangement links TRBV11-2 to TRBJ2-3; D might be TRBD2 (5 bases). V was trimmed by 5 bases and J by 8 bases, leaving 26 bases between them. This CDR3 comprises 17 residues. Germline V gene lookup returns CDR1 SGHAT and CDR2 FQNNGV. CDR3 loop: CASSPPLFTSTLLTQYL. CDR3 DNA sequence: TGTGCCAGCAGCCCCCCCCTGTTCACTAGTACTCTCCTTACGCAGTATCTT.